A single TCR beta chain is shown here with its context. No antigen is known for it. No much larger clone is present one base from it, and per-base qualities are unavailable. The data derive from a study of blood T cell repertoires in COVID-19 (TCRdb year 2020). In the study overall: Samples from collaborators originated in the United States, Italy and Spain and spanned both the acute and convalescent phases of COVID-19. The dataset comprised deeply sampled blood TCRbeta repertoires from subjects exposed to, actively infected with, or recovered from COVID-19. The repertoires were made available in a free public database intended to serve as a resource for research on the immune response to SARS-CoV-2. The prospective study material was composed of cDNA or gDNA derived from T cells, B-cell-depleted T cells, or PBMCs. Where available, HLA class I and class II types were obtained from metadata supplied by the sample provider rather than from assay-based typing. Samples came from the ongoing ImmuneRACE study (first 160 participants) plus 1,254 subjects from 6 global collaborators. A de-identified subject ID, COVID-19 status, age in years and sex were almost always included in the sample metadata. Summary of the overall study and its limitations: How much clinical and demographic metadata was included differed by source and by participant, and the metadata was provided uncurated.

TCRbeta CDR3 regions were amplified from genomic DNA by means of the immunoSEQ Assay, a bias-controlled multiplex PCR. The authors processed their data as follows. The number of nucleated cells in each sample was estimated from the amplification of reference gene primers within the assay. To quantify the absolute abundance of each unique TCRbeta CDR3 rearrangement, sequence reads were collapsed and filtered. For each sample, productive Simpson clonality was calculated by taking the square root of Simpson's diversity index across productive rearrangements. The immuneACCESS repertoire file appears here via TCRdb, limited to in-frame rearrangements. These files lack a portion of the clones; in checked studies, under half of the deficit traces to unresolved V genes, and the cause of the others is not known. That table gives V, J and clone size, and the DNA gave D and trimming. The sample table records 200,000 to 300,000 clones; approximately 90% of these occur just once. Jointly, the top ten make up 0.99% of the sample.

Samples from volunteer blood donors who had recovered from COVID-19 were contributed by a second Seattle source. Collaborating institutions collected whole blood in K2EDTA tubes following their own protocols. For TCRbeta analysis, collaborator samples were shipped as frozen whole blood, as isolated PBMCs, or as DNA extracted from either sample type. V loses 6 bases of germline sequence and J loses 7 bases, and the interval between the two ends is 16 bases. Including the terminal cysteine and phenylalanine, the CDR3 comprises 13 residues. The CDR3 DNA has 39 bases and is translated from base 1. The rearranged segments are TRBV12-3 or TRBV12-4 and TRBJ2-7; the D segment could be TRBD1, given 5 matching bases. The specimen sequenced was peripheral blood. This TCR came from a woman aged 40 to 55 who had recovered from COVID-19. The CDR3 in this case is CASRRQGNEEQYF. The DNA is TGTGCCAGCAGAAGGCAGGGTAATGAAGAGCAGTACTTC.